The 27 T cell receptor beta chains presented below share a single source sample, sequenced in a study of regulatory T cells in long-lasting Graves disease. The time point was: persistent/refractory GD, antithyroid drugs over 5 years with positive TRAb. PBMC RNA was the source of the TCR library. Through Arm-PCR of CDR3 regions and iRepertoire HTBI primers, TCR beta libraries were built. TCRdb passed the multiplex PCR reads through MiXCR, listing each CDR3 protein once. This table holds roughly 400,000 distinct CDR3 sequences, roughly a fifth found once. The source material was peripheral blood mononuclear cells (PBMCs), sampled when the disease was refractory, from a patient treated with antithyroid drugs. The origin of the receptors is a female donor with Graves disease.

Details on this clonotype: Being one base from a much bigger clone, this may be a read error. The chain has TRBV6-1 and TRBJ2-7; maybe TRBD1 (6 bases). CDR3 length equals 11 residues. Germline-derived CDR1 and CDR2 are MNHNS and SASEGT. The CDR3 DNA follows: TGTGCCAGCAGAGGGACACCGGGGTCGCACTTC. Its protein product is CASRGTPGSHF.

There are many counts of this clonotype. The chain links TRBV7-7 to TRBJ1-2, with D hard to call. CDR3 length: 15 amino acids. Germline CDR1 is SSHAT and CDR2 is FNYEAQ (reference sequence). CDR3 nucleotide sequence: TGTGCTAGCCTACCTTGGGCCAGGAGATTCTATGGCTACACCTTC. This codes for CASLPWARRFYGYTF. Full variable domain (rest looked up from reference TRBV7-7 and TRBJ1-2): GAGVSQSPRYKVTKRGQDVTLRCDPISSHATLYWYQQALGQGPEFLTYFNYEAQPDKSGLPSDRFSAERPEGSISTLTIQRTEQRDSAMYRCASLPWARRFYGYTFGSGTRLTVV.

The sample holds many counts of this clonotype. The chain employs TRBV20-1 and TRBJ2-7; D gene ambiguous. Germline lookup yields CDR1 DFQATT and CDR2 SNEGSKA (reference sequence). This CDR3 has 13 amino acids. Trimming stripped 2 bases from V and 2 bases from J, with 10 bases between. CDR3 amino acids: CSARPVGTYEQYF. CDR3 nucleotides: TGCAGTGCTAGACCCGTAGGGACCTACGAGCAGTACTTC.

This clonotype was counted at least ten times. The chain couples TRBV2 to TRBJ1-1; D not certain. V shed 3 bases and J shed 0 bases, with 8 bases lying between them. This CDR3 is 14 amino acids long. Germline V gene lookup returns CDR1 SNHLY and CDR2 FYNNEI. The CDR3 nucleotides read TGTGCCAGCAGTGATGAAATCATGAACACTGAAGCTTTCTTT. Translation gives CASSDEIMNTEAFF.

This clonotype showed up many times. V usage is TRBV6-1 and J usage is TRBJ2-5; 14 bases line up with TRBD2. Germline lookup yields CDR1 MNHNS and CDR2 SASEGT. V lost 6 bases, J lost 3 bases, and 12 bases stayed unmatched. The CDR3 spans 18 residues. This CDR3 is CASRARRRGLAGEETQYF. DNA for the CDR3: TGTGCCAGCAGGGCCCGGCGTAGGGGACTAGCGGGAGAAGAGACCCAGTACTTC.

In its sample, this clonotype was seen many times. V is TRBV6-5 and J is TRBJ2-5; 7 bases match TRBD1. This CDR3 is 15 amino acids long. V gave up 0 bases and J gave up 5 bases; unmatched junction bases: 6. Germline lookup yields CDR1 MNHEY and CDR2 SVGAGI. For the CDR3, the DNA is TGTGCCAGCAGTTACTCGCCAGGGGGTGTGGAGACCCAGTACTTC. It yields the protein CASSYSPGGVETQYF.

The chain employs TRBV7-9 and TRBJ2-3; D is possibly TRBD2 (6 bases). The CDR3 is 15 residues long. V was pared by 1 base and J by 5 bases, with 13 bases between. Germline CDR1 SEHNR, CDR2 FQNEAQ (reference sequence). CDR3: CASSLVGGWGDTQYF. CDR3 nucleotide sequence: TGTGCCAGCAGCTTAGTCGGAGGGTGGGGAGATACGCAGTATTTT.

As regards this clonotype: This sequence may be a read error, since a much larger clone differs from it by one base. The chain couples TRBV28 to TRBJ2-2, with TRBD2 as a possible D gene (6 bases). CDR3 length equals 14 residues. Germline CDR1 MDHEN, CDR2 SYDVKM. CDR3 sequence reads: CASRETRNTGEPFF. The CDR3 region has the DNA TGTGCCAGCAGAGAGACTAGGAACACCGGGGAGCCGTTTTTT.

CDR3 in amino acids: CASRSSGGNEQFF. The CDR3 DNA sequence: TGTGCCAGCAGATCTAGTGGGGGCAATGAGCAGTTCTTC. The chain carries TRBV5-6 and TRBJ2-1; perhaps D is TRBD1 or TRBD2 (5 bases each). Deletions cut 5 bases from V and 6 bases from J, with 12 bases between. Germline V gene data show CDR1 as SGHDT and CDR2 as YYEEEE. The CDR3 loop spans 13 amino acids.

As regards this clonotype: The conserved closing phenylalanine or tryptophan is absent in this CDR3, likely reflecting a read error. This rearrangement joins TRBV29-1 to TRBJ1-2; no firm D call. Trimming took 2 bases from V and 0 from J, leaving 1 base between them. There are 11 residues in the CDR3. Germline values: CDR1 SQVTM, CDR2 ANQGSEA. In DNA, the CDR3 is TGCAGCGTTGAAACTAACTATGGCTACACCCTC. Translating gives CSVETNYGYTL.

This clonotype was seen repeatedly, ten times or more. V gene TRBV27 combines with J gene TRBJ1-2, with TRBD1 identical over 8 bases. Germline V gives CDR1 MNHEY, CDR2 SMNVEV (reference sequence). V gave up 5 bases and J gave up 1 base; unmatched junction bases: 6. CDR3 length equals 15 residues. CDR3 in amino acids: CASSLTGGDNYGYTF. In DNA, the CDR3 is TGTGCCAGCAGTCTCACAGGGGGGGATAACTATGGCTACACCTTC.

This clonotype was counted ten times or more. The chain links TRBV24-1 to TRBJ2-7; 9 bases are shared with TRBD1. The CDR3 covers 17 residues. Germline V lookup: CDR1 KGHDR, CDR2 SFDVKD. V lost 4 bases to trimming and J lost 0 bases; unmatched junction nucleotides: 9. CDR3 sequence (DNA): TGTGCCACCAGTGACCCGGACAGGGGTTCCAGCTCCTACGAGCAGTACTTC. This codes for CATSDPDRGSSSYEQYF.

This clonotype was detected only a few times. In nucleotides, the CDR3 is TGTGCCAGCAGTTTTGGTCTCAATGAAAAACTGTTTTTT. This gives the protein CASSFGLNEKLFF. The chain carries TRBV12-3 or TRBV12-4 and TRBJ1-4, with D unclear. The CDR3 length is 13 residues. V lost 3 bases and J lost 5, with 7 bases in between.

J is TRBJ1-4 and V is TRBV3-1; possible D gene TRBD1, 5 bases. The germline V gene has CDR1 LGHDT and CDR2 YNNKEL (reference sequence). V lost 1 base, J lost 8 bases, and 11 bases lay in between. This CDR3 is built from 14 residues. CDR3 sequence (DNA): TGTGCCAGCAGCCAAGGCGGGACTAGCGAAAAACTGTTTTTT. It specifies CASSQGGTSEKLFF.

This clonotype was counted ten times or more. The chain joins TRBV6-2 or TRBV6-3 to TRBJ2-5; tentatively, D is TRBD2 (7 bases). The CDR3 covers 13 residues. V lost 6 bases, J lost 5 bases, and 13 bases lay in between. Germline lookup yields CDR1 MNHEY and CDR2 SVGEGT. CDR3 in amino acids: CASRRETGETQYF. The CDR3 region has the DNA TGTGCCAGCAGGCGGGAGACAGGCGAGACCCAGTACTTC.

This clonotype was counted ten times or more. This chain joins TRBV7-2 and TRBJ2-2, with TRBD1 matching 7 bases. The germline V gene encodes CDR1 SGHTA and CDR2 FQGNSA. The length of the CDR3 is 15 residues. Germline trimming cut 3 bases from V and 6 bases from J; bases unmatched to any gene: 7. CDR3 sequence reads: CASSFFQGVSGELFF. As DNA, the CDR3 is TGTGCCAGCAGCTTTTTCCAGGGGGTGTCCGGGGAGCTGTTTTTT.

The V call is TRBV5-6, the J call TRBJ1-1; D ambiguous. Germline V gene data show CDR1 as SGHDT and CDR2 as YYEEEE. V gave up 2 bases and J gave up 0 bases, with 11 bases separating them. The CDR3 is 15 amino acids. The CDR3 nucleotides are TGTGCCAGCAGCTTCCTAGACACTCTGAACACTGAAGCTTTCTTT. It encodes CASSFLDTLNTEAFF.

This clonotype has at least ten counts. Here the CDR3 reads CASTFTRDKGGMTQYF. The CDR3 DNA reads as TGTGCCAGCACCTTCACCCGGGATAAGGGGGGGATGACCCAGTACTTC. V usage is TRBV28 and J usage is TRBJ2-5, with D perhaps TRBD2 (7 bases). This CDR3 has 16 amino acids. Trimming stripped 7 bases from V and 7 bases from J, with 25 bases between. The germline V gene has CDR1 MDHEN and CDR2 SYDVKM.

This clonotype was counted ten times or more. This chain joins TRBV11-2 and TRBJ2-7; 8 bases are a match to TRBD2. There are 14 residues in the CDR3. J gave up 2 bases and V 5 bases, and 5 bases lay outside the gene matches. Germline V gives CDR1 SGHAT, CDR2 FQNNGV. The CDR3 spells CASSVTSGTYEQYF. CDR3 nucleotide sequence: TGTGCCAGCAGCGTCACTAGCGGAACCTACGAGCAGTACTTC.

The chain carries TRBV28 and TRBJ2-6; D is uncertain. V lost 2 bases to trimming and J lost 2 bases, with 10 bases between them. Germline V CDR1 and CDR2: MDHEN, SYDVKM. The CDR3 consists of 16 residues. Here the CDR3 reads CASSLIGSTGANVLTF. CDR3 in DNA: TGTGCCAGCAGTTTAATCGGGTCTACTGGGGCCAACGTCCTGACTTTC.

This clonotype was counted at least ten times. The chain recombines TRBV15 with TRBJ2-7, with D perhaps matching TRBD2 (5 bases). The CDR3 is 15 residues long. V shed 3 bases and J shed 0 bases, with 12 bases lying between them. CDR1 LNHNV and CDR2 YYDKDF come from the germline V gene (reference sequence). In DNA form, the CDR3 reads TGTGCCACCAGCAGTTCCGACTACACCTCCTACGAGCAGTACTTC. It specifies CATSSSDYTSYEQYF.

This clonotype appeared a few times. The chain uses TRBV20-1 and TRBJ2-7, with 9 bases that match TRBD2. The CDR3 sequence is 15 residues long. Losses at the gene ends were 4 bases for V and 2 bases for J; bases not matched to a gene: 9. Germline V CDR1 and CDR2: DFQATT, SNEGSKA (reference sequence). The CDR3 protein is CSATGAREGTYEQYF. The CDR3 coding sequence is TGCAGTGCTACCGGGGCGCGGGAGGGAACCTACGAGCAGTACTTC.

The chain employs TRBV6-1 and TRBJ2-1; the D gene is possibly TRBD1 (6 bases). The CDR3 has 16 residues. V was cut by 3 bases and J by 0 bases, with 12 bases left in between. Germline lookup yields CDR1 MNHNS and CDR2 SASEGT. CDR3 coding DNA: TGTGCCAGCAGTGACCGACAGGCGAGCTCCTACAATGAGCAGTTCTTC. Its protein is CASSDRQASSYNEQFF.

The table lists this clonotype with many counts. The chain carries TRBV19 and TRBJ1-1; unclear D gene. From germline, CDR1 is LNHDA and CDR2 SQIVND (reference sequence). This CDR3 spans 15 amino acids. The V gene lost 8 bases and the J gene lost 3 bases, with 19 bases spanning the gap. The DNA of the CDR3 is TGTGCCAGTCTCGATCCCGGGCCCACCCACACTGAAGCTTTCTTT. It yields the protein CASLDPGPTHTEAFF.

The chain joins TRBV13 to TRBJ2-7; TRBD1 agrees at 10 bases. V lost 5 bases, J lost 5 bases, and 6 bases stayed unmatched. Per germline, CDR1 PRHDT and CDR2 FYEKMQ (reference sequence). The CDR3 contains 14 residues. This CDR3 reads CASSLRDRGNEQYF. For the CDR3, the DNA is TGTGCCAGCAGCCTTAGGGACAGGGGCAACGAGCAGTACTTC.

In its sample, this clonotype was seen many times. The chain carries TRBV28 and TRBJ1-4; a weak D match, TRBD1 (6 bases). CDR3 length equals 13 residues. Between the trimmed V and J ends, which lost 6 bases and 6 bases, there was a span of 11 bases. Germline assignment: CDR1 MDHEN and CDR2 SYDVKM. CDR3 nucleotides: TGTGCCAGCAGGGGCAGGGGAGATGAAAAACTGTTTTTT. This encodes CASRGRGDEKLFF.

Many counts were recorded for this clonotype. The chain combines TRBV12-3 or TRBV12-4 with TRBJ1-6; tentatively, D is TRBD1 (5 bases). Trimming stripped 1 base from V and 0 bases from J, with 10 bases between. The CDR3 runs to 17 residues. The CDR3 nucleotides are TGTGCCAGCAGTTTAGGAGGGGATAGCTCCTATAATTCACCCCTCCACTTT. As protein: CASSLGGDSSYNSPLHF.